These 3 T cell receptor beta chains came from one sample sequenced in a study of early T cells in non-severe SARS-CoV-2 infection. TCRdb reanalysed the 5' RACE reads using MiXCR and keeps one entry per CDR3 protein. The sample includes approximately 35,000 distinct CDR3 sequences, 5.5% to 8% of them seen just once. Specimen: whole blood. Receptors originate from an adult who was a healthcare worker with PCR-confirmed SARS-CoV-2 infection or an uninfected control (not recorded which).

This clonotype occurred a few times. The V and J genes are TRBV28 and TRBJ2-7; TRBD2 matches at 12 bases. Trimming removed 7 bases from V and 5 bases from J; junction bases left unmatched: 6. CDR3 length equals 14 residues. CDR1 is MDHEN, CDR2 SYDVKM, per germline. The CDR3, as DNA: TGTGCCAGCACCCTAGCGGGAGGGCCCCACGAGCAGTACTTC. Protein: CASTLAGGPHEQYF.

This clonotype was counted ten times or more. The V and J genes are TRBV19 and TRBJ1-4; 7 bases match TRBD1. The CDR3 covers 15 residues. Germline assignment: CDR1 LNHDA and CDR2 SQIVND (reference sequence). J was trimmed by 11 bases and V by 4 bases; bases with no gene match: 13. The CDR3 DNA is TGTGCCAGTAGTACCGGGACAGCCCTCCCGGGGAAACTGTTTTTT. This codes for CASSTGTALPGKLFF.

This clonotype is classed as medium-sized (0.01 to 0.1%). The J gene is TRBJ1-2, the V gene TRBV20-1, with D tentatively TRBD1 (5 bases). This CDR3 has 14 residues. The ends were cut back, 5 bases at V and 4 bases at J, with 17 bases in the middle. Germline V gene lookup returns CDR1 DFQATT and CDR2 SNEGSKA (reference sequence). CDR3: CSAAGEGVGYGYTF. CDR3 DNA sequence: TGCAGTGCTGCTGGGGAAGGGGTAGGCTATGGCTACACCTTC.